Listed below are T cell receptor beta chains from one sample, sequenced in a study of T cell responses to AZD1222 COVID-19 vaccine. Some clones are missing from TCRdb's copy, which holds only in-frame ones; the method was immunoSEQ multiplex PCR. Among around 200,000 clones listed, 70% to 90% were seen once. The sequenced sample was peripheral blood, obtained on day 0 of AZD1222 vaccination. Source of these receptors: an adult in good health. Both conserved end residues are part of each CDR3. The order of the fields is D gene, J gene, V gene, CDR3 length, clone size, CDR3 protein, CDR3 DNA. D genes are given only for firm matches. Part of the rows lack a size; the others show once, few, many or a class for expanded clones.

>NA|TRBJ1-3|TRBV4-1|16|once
CASSQSTGTAGNTIYF
TGCGCCAGCAGCCAATCCACAGGGACGGCTGGAAACACCATATATTTT
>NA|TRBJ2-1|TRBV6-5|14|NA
CASAEGGFYNEQFF
TGTGCCAGCGCTGAGGGGGGCTTCTACAATGAGCAGTTCTTC
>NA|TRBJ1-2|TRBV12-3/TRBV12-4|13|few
CASSLQLLYGYTF
TGTGCCAGCAGTTTACAGCTGTTATATGGCTACACCTTC
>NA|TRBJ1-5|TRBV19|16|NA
CASSTITGLGNQPQHF
TGTGCCAGTAGTACCATAACAGGGTTAGGCAATCAGCCCCAGCATTTT
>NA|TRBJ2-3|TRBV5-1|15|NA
CASSLAGARGDTQYF
TGCGCCAGCAGCTTGGCGGGGGCCAGGGGAGATACGCAGTATTTT
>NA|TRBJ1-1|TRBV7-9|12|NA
CASSFMGTEAFF
TGTGCCAGCAGCTTCATGGGCACTGAAGCTTTCTTT
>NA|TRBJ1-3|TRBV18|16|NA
CASSPSLEPVGNTIYF
TGTGCCAGCTCCCCGTCACTCGAGCCCGTAGGAAACACCATATATTTT
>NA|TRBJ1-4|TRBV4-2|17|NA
CASSQRTVGATNEKLFF
TGTGCCAGCAGCCAAAGAACAGTAGGGGCAACTAATGAAAAACTGTTTTTT
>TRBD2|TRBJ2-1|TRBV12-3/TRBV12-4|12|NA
CASSSLAGEQFF
TGTGCCAGCAGTTCTCTAGCGGGAGAGCAGTTCTTC
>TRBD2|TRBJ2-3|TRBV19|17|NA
CASSGTSGGTRTDTQYF
TGTGCCAGTAGTGGGACTAGCGGGGGGACCCGCACAGATACGCAGTATTTT
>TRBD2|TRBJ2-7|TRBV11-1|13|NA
CASSPLRGDEQYF
TGTGCCAGCAGCCCCCTGCGGGGGGACGAGCAGTACTTC
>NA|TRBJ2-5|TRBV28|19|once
CASSRDPRGTSISQETQYF
TGTGCCAGCAGCCGGGACCCCCGAGGGACGAGTATTAGTCAAGAGACCCAGTACTTC
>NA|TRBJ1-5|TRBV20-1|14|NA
CSASSAPGNQPQHF
TGCAGTGCTAGTTCCGCCCCCGGTAATCAGCCCCAGCATTTT
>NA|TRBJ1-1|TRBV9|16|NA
CASSVDGARRNTEAFF
TGTGCCAGCAGCGTAGACGGGGCGCGGCGAAACACTGAAGCTTTCTTT
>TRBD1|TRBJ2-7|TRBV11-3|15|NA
CASSPTGDSYYEQYF
TGTGCCAGCAGCCCTACTGGGGACAGCTACTACGAGCAGTACTTC
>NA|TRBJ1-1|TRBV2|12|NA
CASSGPTLLAFF
TGTGCCAGCAGTGGACCGACACTTTTAGCTTTCTTT
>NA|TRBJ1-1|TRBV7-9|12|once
CASSREGGEAFF
TGTGCCAGCAGCCGGGAGGGGGGTGAAGCTTTCTTT
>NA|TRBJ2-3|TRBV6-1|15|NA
CASSEAIGRTITQYF
TGTGCCAGCAGTGAAGCAATAGGACGTACAATTACGCAGTATTTT
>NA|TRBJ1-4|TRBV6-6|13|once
CASSYRAGEKLFF
TGTGCCAGCAGTTACAGGGCCGGCGAAAAACTGTTTTTT
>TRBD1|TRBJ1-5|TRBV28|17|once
CASTTEGQLPFHQPQHF
TGTGCCAGCACCACGGAGGGACAGTTACCCTTCCATCAGCCCCAGCATTTT
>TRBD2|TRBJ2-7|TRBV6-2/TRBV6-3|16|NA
CASSYSYLAGGREQYF
TGTGCCAGCAGTTACTCTTACTTAGCGGGGGGGCGCGAGCAGTACTTC
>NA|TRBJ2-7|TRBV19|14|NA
CASSTLRQSDGQYF
TGTGCCAGTAGTACCCTGAGACAATCCGACGGGCAGTACTTC
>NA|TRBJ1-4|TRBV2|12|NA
CAGRGHFEKLFF
TGTGCCGGTCGAGGACACTTTGAAAAACTGTTTTTT
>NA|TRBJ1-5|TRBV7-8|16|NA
CASSSQGQKLDQPQHF
TGTGCCAGCAGCTCACAGGGACAAAAACTAGATCAGCCCCAGCATTTT
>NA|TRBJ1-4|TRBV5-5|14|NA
CASSLDHQNEKLFF
TGTGCCAGCAGCTTGGACCACCAAAATGAAAAACTGTTTTTT
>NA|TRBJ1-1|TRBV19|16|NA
CASLSLRGPMNTEAFF
TGTGCCAGTCTCTCCCTCAGGGGACCCATGAACACTGAAGCTTTCTTT
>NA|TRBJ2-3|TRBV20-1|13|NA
CSASTGRDYTQYF
TGCAGTGCTAGTACGGGTCGTGATTATACGCAGTATTTT
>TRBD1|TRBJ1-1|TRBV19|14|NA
CATRPGTGGAGAFF
TGTGCCACTAGACCAGGGACAGGGGGCGCGGGAGCTTTCTTT
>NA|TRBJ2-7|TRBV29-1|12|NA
CSVVADQDEQYF
TGCAGCGTTGTAGCGGACCAGGACGAGCAGTACTTC
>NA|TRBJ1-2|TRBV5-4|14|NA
CASSRPGGQRGYTF
TGTGCCAGCAGCCGCCCGGGGGGCCAAAGGGGCTACACCTTC
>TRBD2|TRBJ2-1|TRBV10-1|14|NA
CASSGTSSYNEQFF
TGCGCCAGCAGTGGGACTAGCTCCTACAATGAGCAGTTCTTC
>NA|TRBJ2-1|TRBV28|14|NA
CASRPTGYENEQFF
TGTGCCAGCAGGCCTACAGGGTATGAAAATGAGCAGTTCTTC
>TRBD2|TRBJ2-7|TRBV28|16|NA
CASSDGGTSGVYEQYF
TGTGCCAGCAGCGATGGGGGGACTAGCGGGGTGTACGAGCAGTACTTC
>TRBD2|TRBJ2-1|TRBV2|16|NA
CASSVSGTYSYNEQFF
TGTGCCAGCAGTGTTAGCGGGACATATTCCTACAATGAGCAGTTCTTC
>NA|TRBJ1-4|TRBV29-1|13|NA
CSVRDGINEKLFF
TGCAGCGTTCGGGACGGGATTAATGAAAAACTGTTTTTT
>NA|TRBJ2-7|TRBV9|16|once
CASSPGADPSSYEQYF
TGTGCCAGCAGCCCCGGGGCCGACCCTAGCTCCTACGAGCAGTACTTC
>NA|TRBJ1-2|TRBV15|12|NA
CATSRTGWGYTF
TGTGCCACCAGCCGAACAGGGTGGGGCTACACCTTC
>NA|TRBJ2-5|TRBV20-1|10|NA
CSGYQETQYF
TGCAGTGGATACCAAGAGACCCAGTACTTC
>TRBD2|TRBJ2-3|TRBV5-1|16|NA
CASSSGSGVKIDTQYF
TGCGCCAGCAGCTCGGGTAGCGGGGTTAAAATAGATACGCAGTATTTT
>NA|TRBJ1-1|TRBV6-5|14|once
CASSIRVGNTEAFF
TGTGCCAGCAGCATCAGGGTGGGCAACACTGAAGCTTTCTTT
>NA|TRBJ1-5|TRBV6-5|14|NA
CASTHRAVNQPQHF
TGTGCCAGCACACATCGGGCAGTCAATCAGCCCCAGCATTTT